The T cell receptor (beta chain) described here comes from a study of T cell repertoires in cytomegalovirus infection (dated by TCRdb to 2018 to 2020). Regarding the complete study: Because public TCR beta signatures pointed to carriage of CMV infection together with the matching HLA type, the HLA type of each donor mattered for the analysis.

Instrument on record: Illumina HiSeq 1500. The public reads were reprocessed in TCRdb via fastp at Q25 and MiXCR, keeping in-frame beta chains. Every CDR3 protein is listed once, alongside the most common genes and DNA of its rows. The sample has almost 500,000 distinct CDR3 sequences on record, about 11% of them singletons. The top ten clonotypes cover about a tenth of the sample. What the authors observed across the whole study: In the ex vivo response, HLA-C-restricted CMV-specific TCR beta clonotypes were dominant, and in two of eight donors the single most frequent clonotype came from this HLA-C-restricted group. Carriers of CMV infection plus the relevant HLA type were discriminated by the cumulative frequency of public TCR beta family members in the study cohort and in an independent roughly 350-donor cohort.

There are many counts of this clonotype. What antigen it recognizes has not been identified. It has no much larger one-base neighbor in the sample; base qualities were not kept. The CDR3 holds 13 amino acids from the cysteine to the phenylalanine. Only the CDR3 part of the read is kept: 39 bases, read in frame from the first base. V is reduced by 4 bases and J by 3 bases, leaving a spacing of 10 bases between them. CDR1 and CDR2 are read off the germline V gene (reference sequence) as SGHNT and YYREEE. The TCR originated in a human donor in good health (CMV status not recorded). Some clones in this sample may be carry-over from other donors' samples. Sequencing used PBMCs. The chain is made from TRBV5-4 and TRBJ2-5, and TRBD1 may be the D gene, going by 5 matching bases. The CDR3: CASSPDTKETQYF. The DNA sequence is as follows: TGTGCCAGCAGCCCGGACACAAAAGAGACCCAGTACTTC.